This TCR beta chain appears in the sequencing data of a study of blood T cell repertoires in COVID-19. Overall study context: PBMCs, B-cell-depleted T cells, or T cells provided the cDNA or gDNA that made up the material.

Per the authors' pipeline: Using reference gene primer amplification, nucleated cell counts were estimated. Clones were sequenced by immunoSEQ multiplex PCR, and TCRdb holds only the in-frame ones, with some missing. The V and J calls and the clone size are those of that table, but D and trimming were determined from the DNA. The profile covers around 310,000 clones, with 75% to 95% appearing a single time and nearly 7% taken by the ten largest. Trimming removed 8 bases from V and 0 bases from J; junction bases left unmatched: 11. Germline-derived CDR1 and CDR2 are SGHRS and YFSETQ. This CDR3 comprises 16 residues. Seattle participants joined during active infection and were tracked over time.

V usage is TRBV5-1 and J usage is TRBJ1-5, with 7 bases lining up with TRBD1. The sequenced sample was peripheral blood. The sequence was obtained from a young woman with COVID-19, enrolled during active disease. The CDR3 here is CARTGPRKYSNQPQHF. The CDR3 bases are TGCGCCAGGACAGGGCCGAGGAAATATAGCAATCAGCCCCAGCATTTT.